This T cell receptor beta chain was sequenced in a study of T cells in Graves' hyperthyroidism and ophthalmopathy. General study findings and limits: The model identified upcoming ophthalmopathy a median 6.5 months ahead of onset. A model of 13 V-J pairs discriminated ophthalmopathy from stable hyperthyroidism.

Points on this clonotype: Its target is not known.

J lost 2 bases, V lost 4 bases, and 10 bases had no gene match. The CDR3 contains 16 residues. Germline CDR1 reads SGHAT; CDR2 reads FQDESV (reference sequence). Template material for amplifying TCR beta CDR3 regions consisted of RNA transcripts. A set of HTBI primers served as the primers for a first-round RT-PCR of the TCR CDR3. TCRdb fed the multiplex PCR reads into MiXCR, producing one record per CDR3 protein. The table includes about 510,000 distinct CDR3 sequences, 40% to 50% detected once. The sequenced material came from peripheral blood or thyroid tissue (not recorded which). The TCR sequence derives from an adult woman with Graves' disease, either hyperthyroidism or ophthalmopathy (not recorded which). The chain couples TRBV11-1 to TRBJ1-2; 7 nucleotides agree with TRBD1. CDR3: CASSSTGTVGNYGYTF. The CDR3 coding sequence is TGTGCCAGCAGCTCAACCGGGACAGTGGGGAACTATGGCTACACCTTC.